This TCR beta chain was identified in a study of shared clonotypes between healthy human individuals. A remark on this clone: The antigen remains undetermined.

Repertoires were generated with immunoSEQ multiplex PCR, while TCRdb's copy carries only in-frame clones and drops some. The sample has some 1 million clones, more than 65% seen once. Germline V gives CDR1 LGHNA, CDR2 YSLEER. V lost 2 bases and J lost 1, with 14 bases in between. The CDR3 is 17 amino acids. Overall study results and limits: Among the subsets, naive ones generally showed larger estimated richness than memory ones.

The source is a man in his late teens or twenties in good health. The chain has TRBV4-3 and TRBJ2-2; D is unclear. The specimen sequenced was memory CD4+ T cells sorted from blood. As to subset: CD45RA-negative fraction. The CDR3: CASSQYQTSGNTGELFF. CDR3 in DNA: TGCGCCAGCAGCCAATACCAGACGTCCGGGAACACCGGGGAGCTGTTTTTT.